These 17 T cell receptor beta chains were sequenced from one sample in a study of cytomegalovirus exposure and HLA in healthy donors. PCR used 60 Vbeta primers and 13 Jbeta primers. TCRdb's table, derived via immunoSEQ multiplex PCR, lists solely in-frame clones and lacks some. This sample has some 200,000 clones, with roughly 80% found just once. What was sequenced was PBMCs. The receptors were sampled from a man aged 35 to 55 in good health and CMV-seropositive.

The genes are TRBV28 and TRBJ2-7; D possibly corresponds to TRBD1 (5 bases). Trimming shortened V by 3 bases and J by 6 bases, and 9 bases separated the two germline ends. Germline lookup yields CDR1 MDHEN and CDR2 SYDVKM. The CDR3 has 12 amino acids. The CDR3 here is CASSFQQAEQYF. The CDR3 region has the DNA TGTGCCAGCAGTTTTCAACAGGCCGAGCAGTACTTC.

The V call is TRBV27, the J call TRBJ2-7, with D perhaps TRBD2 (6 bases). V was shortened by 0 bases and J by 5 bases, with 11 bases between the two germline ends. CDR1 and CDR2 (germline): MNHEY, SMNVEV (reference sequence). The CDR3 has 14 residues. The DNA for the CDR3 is TGTGCCAGCAGTTTATCGGGGGGTCCGAACGAGCAGTACTTC. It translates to CASSLSGGPNEQYF.

CDR3 nucleotides: TGTGCCAGCACGACTAGCGGGGGGGGTAACACCGGGGAGCTGTTTTTT. It yields the protein CASTTSGGGNTGELFF. The chain uses TRBV2 and TRBJ2-2; 14 positions match TRBD2. Germline assignment: CDR1 SNHLY and CDR2 FYNNEI. V gave up 7 bases and J gave up 2 bases; unmatched junction bases: 3. There are 16 residues in the CDR3.

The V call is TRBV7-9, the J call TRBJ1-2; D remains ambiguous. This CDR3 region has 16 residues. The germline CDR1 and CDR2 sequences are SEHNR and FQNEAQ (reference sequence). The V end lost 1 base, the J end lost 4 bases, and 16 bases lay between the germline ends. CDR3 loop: CASSLGQSAFRYGYTF. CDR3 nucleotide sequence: TGTGCCAGCAGCTTAGGGCAGAGCGCTTTTCGCTATGGCTACACCTTC.

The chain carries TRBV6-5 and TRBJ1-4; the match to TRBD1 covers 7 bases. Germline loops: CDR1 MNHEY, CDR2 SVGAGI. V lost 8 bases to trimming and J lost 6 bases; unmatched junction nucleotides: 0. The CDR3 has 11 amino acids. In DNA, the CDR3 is TGTGCCAGCGACAGGGATGAAAAACTGTTTTTT. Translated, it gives CASDRDEKLFF.

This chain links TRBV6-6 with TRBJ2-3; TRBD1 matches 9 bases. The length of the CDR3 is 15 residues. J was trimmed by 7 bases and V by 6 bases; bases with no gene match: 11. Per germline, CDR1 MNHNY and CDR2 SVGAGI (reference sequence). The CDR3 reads CASRYRGPPPNTQYF. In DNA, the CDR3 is TGTGCCAGCAGGTACAGGGGGCCCCCCCCGAATACGCAGTATTTT.

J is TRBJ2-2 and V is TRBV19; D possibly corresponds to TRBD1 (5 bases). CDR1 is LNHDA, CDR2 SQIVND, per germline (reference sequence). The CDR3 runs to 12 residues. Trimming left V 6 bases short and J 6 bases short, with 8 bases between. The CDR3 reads CASRWGAGELFF. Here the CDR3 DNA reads TGTGCCAGTAGGTGGGGCGCCGGGGAGCTGTTTTTT.

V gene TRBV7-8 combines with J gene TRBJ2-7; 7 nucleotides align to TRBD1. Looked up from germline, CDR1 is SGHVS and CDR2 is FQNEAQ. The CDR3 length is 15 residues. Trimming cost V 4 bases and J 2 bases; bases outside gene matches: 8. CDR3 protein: CASSYRGVTPYEQYF. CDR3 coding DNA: TGTGCCAGCAGCTACAGGGGCGTAACCCCCTACGAGCAGTACTTC. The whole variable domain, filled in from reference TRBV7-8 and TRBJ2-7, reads GAGVSQSPRYKVAKRGQDVALRCDPISGHVSLFWYQQALGQGPEFLTYFQNEAQLDKSGLPSDRFFAERPEGSVSTLKIQRTQQEDSAVYLCASSYRGVTPYEQYFGPGTRLTVT.

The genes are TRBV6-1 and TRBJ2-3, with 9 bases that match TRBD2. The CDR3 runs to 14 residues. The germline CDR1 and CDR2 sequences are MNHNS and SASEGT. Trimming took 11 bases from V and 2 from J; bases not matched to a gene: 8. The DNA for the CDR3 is TGTGCCGGTAGCGGGGGCCCGAACACAGATACGCAGTATTTT. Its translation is CAGSGGPNTDTQYF.

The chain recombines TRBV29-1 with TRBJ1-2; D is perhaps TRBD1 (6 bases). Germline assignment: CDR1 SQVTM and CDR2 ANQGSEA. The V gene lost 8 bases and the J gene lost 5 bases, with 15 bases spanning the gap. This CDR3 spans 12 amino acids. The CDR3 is CSIGGLGYGYTF. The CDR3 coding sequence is TGCAGCATCGGGGGGCTAGGGTATGGCTACACCTTC.

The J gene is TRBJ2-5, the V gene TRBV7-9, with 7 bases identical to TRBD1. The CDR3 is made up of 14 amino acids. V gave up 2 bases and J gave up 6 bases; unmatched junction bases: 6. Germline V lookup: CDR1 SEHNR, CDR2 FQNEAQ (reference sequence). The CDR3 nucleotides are TGTGCCAGCAGCTTAAGTTGGGGACAGCAGACCCAGTACTTC. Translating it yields CASSLSWGQQTQYF.

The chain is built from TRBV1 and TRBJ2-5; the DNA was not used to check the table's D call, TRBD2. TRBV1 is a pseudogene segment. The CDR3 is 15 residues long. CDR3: CTSSHPGLFQETQYF. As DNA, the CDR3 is TGCACCAGCAGCCATCCTGGACTATTCCAAGAGACCCAGTACTTC.

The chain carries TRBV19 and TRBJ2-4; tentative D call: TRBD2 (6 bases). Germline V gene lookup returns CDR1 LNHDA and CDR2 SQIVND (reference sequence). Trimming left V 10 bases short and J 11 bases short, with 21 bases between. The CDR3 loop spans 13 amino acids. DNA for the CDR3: TGTGCCACCTCGGGCTGGGGACTCCACCTTCAGTACTTC. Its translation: CATSGWGLHLQYF.

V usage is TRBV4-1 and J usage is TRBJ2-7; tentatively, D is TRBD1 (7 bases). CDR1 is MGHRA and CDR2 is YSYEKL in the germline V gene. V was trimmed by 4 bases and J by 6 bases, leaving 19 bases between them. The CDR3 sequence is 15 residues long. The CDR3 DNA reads TGCGCCAGCAGCCCGGAGACAGGGTCGGGGGCCGAGCAGTACTTC. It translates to CASSPETGSGAEQYF.

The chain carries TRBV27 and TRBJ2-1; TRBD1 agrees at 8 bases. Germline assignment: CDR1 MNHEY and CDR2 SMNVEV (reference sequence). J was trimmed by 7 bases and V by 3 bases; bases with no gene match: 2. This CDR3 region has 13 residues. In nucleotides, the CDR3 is TGTGCCAGCAGTTTGGACAGGGATAATGAGCAGTTCTTC. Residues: CASSLDRDNEQFF.

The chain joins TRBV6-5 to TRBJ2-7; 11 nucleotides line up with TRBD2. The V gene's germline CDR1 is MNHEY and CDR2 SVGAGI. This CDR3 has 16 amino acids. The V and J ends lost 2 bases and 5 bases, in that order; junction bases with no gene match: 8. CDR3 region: CASSYTLAGGRDEQYF. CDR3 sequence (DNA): TGTGCCAGCAGTTACACCCTAGCGGGGGGTAGGGACGAGCAGTACTTC.

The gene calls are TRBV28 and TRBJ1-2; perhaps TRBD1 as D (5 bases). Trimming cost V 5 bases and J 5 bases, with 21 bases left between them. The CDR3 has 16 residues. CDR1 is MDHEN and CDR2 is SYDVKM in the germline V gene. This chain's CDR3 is CASSPPPGRVRYGYTF. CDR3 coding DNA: TGTGCCAGCAGTCCCCCCCCCGGCAGGGTGAGGTATGGCTACACCTTC.